This passage covers 3 T cell receptor beta chains from one sample sequenced in a study of beta chain features in type 1 diabetes. Sequencing targeted expressed TCRB transcripts, as all isolated RNA had been reverse transcribed. Measured with immunoSEQ multiplex PCR; TCRdb has only the in-frame clones, and not every one. Among under 950,000 clones listed, 15% to 20% were seen once. The specimen sequenced was naive CD4+ T cells from blood. The receptor set was obtained from a woman under 30 in good health.

This rearrangement joins TRBV7-2 to TRBJ2-3, with TRBD2 matching 9 bases. V lost 1 base, J lost 4 bases, and 6 bases stayed unmatched. This CDR3 spans 16 amino acids. Looked up from germline, CDR1 is SGHTA and CDR2 is FQGNSA. The CDR3 loop reads CASSLGSSGMADTQYF. The DNA of the CDR3 is TGTGCCAGCAGCTTAGGATCTAGCGGGATGGCAGATACGCAGTATTTT.

There are a few counts of this clone. V is TRBV7-2 and J is TRBJ2-7; the D is unclear. This CDR3 is built from 14 residues. From germline, CDR1 is SGHTA and CDR2 FQGNSA. Trimming cost V 5 bases and J 2 bases, with 13 bases left between them. CDR3 nucleotides: TGTGCCAGCAGCCGGACCGCCGGACCCTACGAGCAGTACTTC. Its translation is CASSRTAGPYEQYF.

This clone was seen more than once but under ten times. The chain is built from TRBV29-1 and TRBJ2-1; D possibly corresponds to TRBD2 (6 bases). This CDR3 is 15 amino acids long. V was shortened by 7 bases and J by 3 bases, with 19 bases between the two germline ends. Looked up from germline, CDR1 is SQVTM and CDR2 is ANQGSEA. CDR3 loop: CSAPPSEGNYNEQFF. The CDR3 region has the DNA TGCAGCGCACCCCCGTCGGAGGGGAACTACAATGAGCAGTTCTTC.